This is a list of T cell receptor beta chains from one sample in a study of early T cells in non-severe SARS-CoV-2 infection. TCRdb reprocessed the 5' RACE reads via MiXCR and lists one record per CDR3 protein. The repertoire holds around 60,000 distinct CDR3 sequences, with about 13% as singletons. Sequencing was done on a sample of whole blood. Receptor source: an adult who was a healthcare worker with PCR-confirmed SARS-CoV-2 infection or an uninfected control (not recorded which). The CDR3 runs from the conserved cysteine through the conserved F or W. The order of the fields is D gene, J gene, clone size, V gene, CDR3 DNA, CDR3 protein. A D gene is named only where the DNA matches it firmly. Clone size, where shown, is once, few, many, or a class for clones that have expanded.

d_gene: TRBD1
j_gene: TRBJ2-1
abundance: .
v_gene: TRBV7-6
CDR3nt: TGTGTCAGCAGCGCCCCGGGACAGGCCAACAATGAGCAGTTCTTC
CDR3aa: CVSSAPGQANNEQFF

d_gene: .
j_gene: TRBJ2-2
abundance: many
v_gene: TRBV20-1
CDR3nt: TGCAGTGCTAGAGCGCCCGGCGGGACTTCGAACACCGGGGAGCTGTTTTTT
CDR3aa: CSARAPGGTSNTGELFF

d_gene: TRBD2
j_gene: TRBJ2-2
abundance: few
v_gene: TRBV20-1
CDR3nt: TGCAGTGCTAGGGACTTGGGGGGGAAGGGCACCGGGGAGCTGTTTTTT
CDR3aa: CSARDLGGKGTGELFF

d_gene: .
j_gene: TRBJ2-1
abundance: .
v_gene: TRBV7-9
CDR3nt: TGTGCCAGCAGCTTAGGTTTGACGGACGAGCAGTTCTTC
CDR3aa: CASSLGLTDEQFF

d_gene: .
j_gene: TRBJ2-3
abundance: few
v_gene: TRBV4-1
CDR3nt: TGCGCCAGCAGCCAAGATTTGAGGGTTGGGGCAGATACGCAGTATTTT
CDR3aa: CASSQDLRVGADTQYF

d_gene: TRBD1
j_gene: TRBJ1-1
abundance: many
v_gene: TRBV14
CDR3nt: TGTGCCAGCAGCCCCTACCGGGACAGGGTTAACACTGAAGCTTTCTTT
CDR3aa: CASSPYRDRVNTEAFF

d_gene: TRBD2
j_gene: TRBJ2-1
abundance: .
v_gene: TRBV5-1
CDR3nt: TGCGCCAGCAGGGCTAGCGGGTACAATGAGCAGTTCTTC
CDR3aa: CASRASGYNEQFF

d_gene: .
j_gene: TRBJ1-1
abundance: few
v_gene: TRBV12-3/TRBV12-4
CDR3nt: TGTGCCAGCAGGAGGGGGGCCACTGAAGCTTTCTTT
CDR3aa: CASRRGATEAFF

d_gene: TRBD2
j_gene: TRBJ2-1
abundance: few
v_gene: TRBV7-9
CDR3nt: TGTGCCAGCAGCTTAGTACGCACTAGCGGGAGACCGAATGAGCAGTTCTTC
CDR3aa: CASSLVRTSGRPNEQFF

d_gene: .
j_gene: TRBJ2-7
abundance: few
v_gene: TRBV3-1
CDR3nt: TGTGCCAGCAGCCAACAAGGCGCCTACGAGCAGTACTTC
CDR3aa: CASSQQGAYEQYF

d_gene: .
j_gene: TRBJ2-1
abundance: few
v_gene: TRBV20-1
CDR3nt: TGCAGTGCTAGGTCTGTCTCCTACAATGAGCAGTTCTTC
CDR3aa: CSARSVSYNEQFF

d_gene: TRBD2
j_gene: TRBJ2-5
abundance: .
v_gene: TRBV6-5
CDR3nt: TGTGCCAGCACAGGGGCTAGCGGGAGTGAGACCCAGTACTTC
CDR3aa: CASTGASGSETQYF

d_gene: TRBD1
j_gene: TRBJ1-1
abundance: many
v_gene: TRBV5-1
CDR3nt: TGCGCCAGCAGCTTGGGAGGGACAGGGTATGCGGGTGAAGCTTTCTTT
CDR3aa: CASSLGGTGYAGEAFF

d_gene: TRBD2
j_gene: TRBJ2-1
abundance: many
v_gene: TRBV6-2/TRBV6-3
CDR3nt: TGTGCCAGCAGTTACCGGCATACTAGCGCAAACAATGAGCAGTTCTTC
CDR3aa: CASSYRHTSANNEQFF

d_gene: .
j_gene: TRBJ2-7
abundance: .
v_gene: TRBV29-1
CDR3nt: TGCAGCGCCGGGGACACACGGGAGCAGTACTTC
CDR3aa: CSAGDTREQYF

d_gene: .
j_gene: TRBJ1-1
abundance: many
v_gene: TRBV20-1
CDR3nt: TGCAGTGCTAGAGATAGCGGGAACACTGAAGCTTTCTTT
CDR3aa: CSARDSGNTEAFF

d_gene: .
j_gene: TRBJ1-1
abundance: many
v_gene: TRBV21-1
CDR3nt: TGTGCCAGCAGCAAAAACAGGGACGACACTGAAGCTTTCTTT
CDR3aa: CASSKNRDDTEAFF

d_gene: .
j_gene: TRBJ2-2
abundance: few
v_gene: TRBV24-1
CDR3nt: TGTGCCACCAGTGATCCAAAAATGAACACCGGGGAGCTGTTTTTT
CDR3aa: CATSDPKMNTGELFF

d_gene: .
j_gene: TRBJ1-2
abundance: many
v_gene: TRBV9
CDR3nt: TGTGCCATCCGGGGGGGTGGCTACACCTTC
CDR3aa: CAIRGGGYTF

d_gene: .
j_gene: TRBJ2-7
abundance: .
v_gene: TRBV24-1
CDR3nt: TGTGCCACCTCTGATGCCGACCCGTGGGAGCAGTACTTC
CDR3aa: CATSDADPWEQYF

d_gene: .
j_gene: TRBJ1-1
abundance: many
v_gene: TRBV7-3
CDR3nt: TGTGCCAGCAGCTCGTTTACAGAAATGAACACTGAAGTTTTCTTT
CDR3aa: CASSSFTEMNTEVFF

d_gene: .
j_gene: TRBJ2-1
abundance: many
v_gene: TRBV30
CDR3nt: TGTGCCTGGAACGAACCCCTAGATTGGGTCAATGAGCAGTTCTTC
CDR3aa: CAWNEPLDWVNEQFF

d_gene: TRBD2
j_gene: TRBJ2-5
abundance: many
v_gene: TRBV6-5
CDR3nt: TGTGCCAGCAGTTACTCGGCGGGGGGGCCTGAGACCCAGTACTTC
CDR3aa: CASSYSAGGPETQYF

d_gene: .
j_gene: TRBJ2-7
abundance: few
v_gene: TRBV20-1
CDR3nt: TGCAGTGCTAAAGCCCGGGACTGGAACTCCTACGAGCAGTACTTC
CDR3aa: CSAKARDWNSYEQYF

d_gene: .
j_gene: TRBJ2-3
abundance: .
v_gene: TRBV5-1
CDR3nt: TGCGCCAGCAGCCCTCTTAAAACAGATACGCAGTATTTT
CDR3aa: CASSPLKTDTQYF

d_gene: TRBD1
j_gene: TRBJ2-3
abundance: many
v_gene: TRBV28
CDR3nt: TGTGCCAGCAGTTTATCGACCCCCGACAGGGCGGCAGATACGCAGTATTTT
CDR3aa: CASSLSTPDRAADTQYF

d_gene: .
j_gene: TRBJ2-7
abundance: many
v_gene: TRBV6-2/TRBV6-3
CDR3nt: TGTGCCAGCGTGGACACGACCTACGAGCAGTACTTC
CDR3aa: CASVDTTYEQYF

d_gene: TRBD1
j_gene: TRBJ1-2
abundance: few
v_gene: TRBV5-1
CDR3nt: TGCGCCAGCAGCCCAGGACAGGGGGCCGACTATGGCTACACCTTC
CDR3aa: CASSPGQGADYGYTF

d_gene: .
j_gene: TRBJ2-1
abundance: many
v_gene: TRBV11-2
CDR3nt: TGTGCCAGCAGGGGGCCCCGCTCCTACAATGAGCAGTTCTTC
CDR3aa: CASRGPRSYNEQFF

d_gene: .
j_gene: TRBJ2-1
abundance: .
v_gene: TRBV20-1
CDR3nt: TGCAGTGCTAGAGATCCATTACGGGGAGGTTACAATGAGCAGTTCTTC
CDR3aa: CSARDPLRGGYNEQFF

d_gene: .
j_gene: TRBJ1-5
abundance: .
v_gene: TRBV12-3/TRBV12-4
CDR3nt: TGTGCCAGCAGCCGGAGCAATCAGCCCCAGCATTTT
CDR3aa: CASSRSNQPQHF

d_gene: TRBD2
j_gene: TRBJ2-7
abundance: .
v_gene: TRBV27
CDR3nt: TGTGCCAGCAGTTTTCGGGGGGCCTACGAGCAGTACTTC
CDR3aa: CASSFRGAYEQYF

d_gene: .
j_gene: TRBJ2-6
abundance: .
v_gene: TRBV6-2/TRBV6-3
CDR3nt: TGTGCCAGCAGCCCAACGGGTTCCGGGGCCAACGTCCTGACTTTC
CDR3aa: CASSPTGSGANVLTF

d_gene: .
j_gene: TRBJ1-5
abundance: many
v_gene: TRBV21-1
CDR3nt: TGTGCCAGCAGCCGCGACAGGGGGCATAGCAATCAGCCCCAGCATTTT
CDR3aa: CASSRDRGHSNQPQHF

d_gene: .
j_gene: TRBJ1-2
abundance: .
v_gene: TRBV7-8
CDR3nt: TGTGCCAGCAGCTTACAACCAGACTATGGCTACACCTTC
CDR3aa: CASSLQPDYGYTF

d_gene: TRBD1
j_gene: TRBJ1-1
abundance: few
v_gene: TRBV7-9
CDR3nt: TGTGCCATAGCGGGACAGTCGAACGCTGAAGCTTTCTTT
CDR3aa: CAIAGQSNAEAFF

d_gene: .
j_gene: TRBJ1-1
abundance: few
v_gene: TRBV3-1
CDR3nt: TGTGCCAGCAGCCACGGGGGCGCGTATGAAGCTTTCTTT
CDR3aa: CASSHGGAYEAFF

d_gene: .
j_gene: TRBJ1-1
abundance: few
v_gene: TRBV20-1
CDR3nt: TGCAGTGCTAGACCAGAAACGAACACTGAAGCTTTCTTT
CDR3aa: CSARPETNTEAFF

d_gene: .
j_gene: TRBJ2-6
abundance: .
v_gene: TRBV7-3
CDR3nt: TGTGCCAGCAGCCCAGGTCTGGCTGGGGCCAACGTCCTGACTTTC
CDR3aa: CASSPGLAGANVLTF

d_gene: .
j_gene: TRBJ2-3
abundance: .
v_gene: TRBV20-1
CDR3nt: TGCAGTGCTAGAGATTGGGGTGGCGGGATCACAGATACGCAGTATTTT
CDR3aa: CSARDWGGGITDTQYF

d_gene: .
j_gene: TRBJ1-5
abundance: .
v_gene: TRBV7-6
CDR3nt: TGTGCCAGCAGCTTATCAGGGGAGAGCAATCAGCCCCAGCATTTT
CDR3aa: CASSLSGESNQPQHF

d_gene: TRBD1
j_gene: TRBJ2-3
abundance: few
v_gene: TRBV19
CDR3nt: TGTGCCAGTAGTCCCCAGACAGGGGTTGTAGGCACAGATACGCAGTATTTT
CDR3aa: CASSPQTGVVGTDTQYF

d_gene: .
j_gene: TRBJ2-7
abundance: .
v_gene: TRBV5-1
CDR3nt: TGCGCCAGCAGCTTGGGCAGGGGCCCCTACGAGCAGTACTTC
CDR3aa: CASSLGRGPYEQYF

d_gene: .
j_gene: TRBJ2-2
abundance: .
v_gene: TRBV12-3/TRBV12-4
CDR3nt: TGTGCCAGCAGTTTAGTGGGGCAGGGGCCCGGGGAGCTGTTTTTT
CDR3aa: CASSLVGQGPGELFF

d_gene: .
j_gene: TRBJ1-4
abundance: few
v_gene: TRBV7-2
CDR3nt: TGTGCCAGCAGCTTAGGGTTCTCCCTCGGGCCCCTCGGGGAAAAACTGTTTTTT
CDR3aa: CASSLGFSLGPLGEKLFF

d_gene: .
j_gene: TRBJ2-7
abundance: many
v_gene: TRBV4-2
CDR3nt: TGTGCCAGCAGCCCCAAGATCCAGGGTAGGCACGAGCAGTACTTC
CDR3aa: CASSPKIQGRHEQYF

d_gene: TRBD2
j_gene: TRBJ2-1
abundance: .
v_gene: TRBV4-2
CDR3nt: TGTGCCAGCAGCCCCACTAGCGGGAGTAGTCCTGAGCAGTTCTTC
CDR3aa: CASSPTSGSSPEQFF

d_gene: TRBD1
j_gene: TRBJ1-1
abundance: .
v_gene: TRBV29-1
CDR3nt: TGCACCCAGGGGGCAGTGAACACTGAAGCTTTCTTT
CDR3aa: CTQGAVNTEAFF

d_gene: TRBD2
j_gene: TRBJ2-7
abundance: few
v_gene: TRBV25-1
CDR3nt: TGTGCCAGCAACGATGCGGGAGGTGCCTACGAGCAGTACTTC
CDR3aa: CASNDAGGAYEQYF

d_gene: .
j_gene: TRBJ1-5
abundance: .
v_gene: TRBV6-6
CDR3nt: TGTGCCAGCAGTTACGAGCCTCAGCCCCAGCATTTT
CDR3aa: CASSYEPQPQHF

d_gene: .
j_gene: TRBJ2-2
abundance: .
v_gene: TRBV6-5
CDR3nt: TGTGCCAGCAGTTACGTGAGGGGTACCGGGGAGCTGTTTTTT
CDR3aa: CASSYVRGTGELFF

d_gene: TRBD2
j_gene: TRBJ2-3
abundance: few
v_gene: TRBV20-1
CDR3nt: TGCAGTGCTCCCGGCAGCGGGGGATACACAGATACGCAGTATTTT
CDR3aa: CSAPGSGGYTDTQYF

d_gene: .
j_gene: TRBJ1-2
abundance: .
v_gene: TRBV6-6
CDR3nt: TGTGCCAGCAGTTTGAGTCCCCGGGGGCTCCTTGGCTACACCTTC
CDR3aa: CASSLSPRGLLGYTF

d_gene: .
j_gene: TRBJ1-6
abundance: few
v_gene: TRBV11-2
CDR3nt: TGTGCCAGCAGCCCCGGGGGTTCACCCCTCCACTTT
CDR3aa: CASSPGGSPLHF

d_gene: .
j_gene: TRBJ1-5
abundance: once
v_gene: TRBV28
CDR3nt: TGTGCCAGCAGTTTTACTGGGGGCAATCAGCCCCAGCATTTT
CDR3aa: CASSFTGGNQPQHF

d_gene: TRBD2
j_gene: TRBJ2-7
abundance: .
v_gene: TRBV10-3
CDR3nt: TGTGCCATCAGTGAGACTAGCGGACCTAAAACCTACGAGCAGTACTTC
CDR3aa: CAISETSGPKTYEQYF

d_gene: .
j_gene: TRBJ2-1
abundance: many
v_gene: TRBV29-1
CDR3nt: TGCAGCGTTTTTGGGACCGTCTTTGACAATGAGCAGTTCTTC
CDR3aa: CSVFGTVFDNEQFF

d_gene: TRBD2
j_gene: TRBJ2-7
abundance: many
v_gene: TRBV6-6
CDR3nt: TGTGCCAGCAGTTACCGGAGCGGGAGGGCCTCCTACGAGCAGTACTTC
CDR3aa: CASSYRSGRASYEQYF

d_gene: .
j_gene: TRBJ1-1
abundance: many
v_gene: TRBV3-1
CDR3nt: TGTGCCAGCAGCCAAGAGCTGGCCAGGGGATCTGAAGCTTTCTTT
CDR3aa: CASSQELARGSEAFF

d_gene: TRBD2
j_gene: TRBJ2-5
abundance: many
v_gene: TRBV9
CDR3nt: TGTGCCAGCAGCGTAGGGGGAGGGGACCAAGAGACCCAGTACTTC
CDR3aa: CASSVGGGDQETQYF